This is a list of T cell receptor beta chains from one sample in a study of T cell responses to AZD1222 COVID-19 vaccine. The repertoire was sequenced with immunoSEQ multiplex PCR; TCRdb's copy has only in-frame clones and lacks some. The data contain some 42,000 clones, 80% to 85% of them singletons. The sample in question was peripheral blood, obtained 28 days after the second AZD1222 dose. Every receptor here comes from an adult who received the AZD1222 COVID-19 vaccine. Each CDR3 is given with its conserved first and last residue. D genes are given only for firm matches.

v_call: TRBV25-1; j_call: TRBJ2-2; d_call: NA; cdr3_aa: CASSEVGGRGELFF
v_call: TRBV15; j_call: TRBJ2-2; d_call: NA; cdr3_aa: CATSRYRDTGELFF
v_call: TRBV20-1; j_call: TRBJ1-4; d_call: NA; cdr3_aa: CSASRSEKLFF
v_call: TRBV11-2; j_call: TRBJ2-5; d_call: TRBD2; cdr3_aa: CASSLEGLAGLETQYF
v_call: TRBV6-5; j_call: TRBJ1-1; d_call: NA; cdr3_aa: CASTPPATTEAFF
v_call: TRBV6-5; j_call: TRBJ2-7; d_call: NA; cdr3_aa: CASSTGASYEQYF
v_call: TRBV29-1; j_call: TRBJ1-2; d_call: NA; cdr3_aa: CSVVGGNYGYTF
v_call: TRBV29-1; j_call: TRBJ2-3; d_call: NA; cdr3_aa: CSGRPGTDTQYF
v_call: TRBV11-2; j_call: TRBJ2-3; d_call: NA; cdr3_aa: CASSFPPADTQYF
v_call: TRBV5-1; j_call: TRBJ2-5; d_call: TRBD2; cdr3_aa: CASSLLRGGIQETQYF
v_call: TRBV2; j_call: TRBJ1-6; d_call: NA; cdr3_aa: CAGGAQVMSISPLHF
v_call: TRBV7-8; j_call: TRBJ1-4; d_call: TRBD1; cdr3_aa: CASSLARNRGQGEKLFF
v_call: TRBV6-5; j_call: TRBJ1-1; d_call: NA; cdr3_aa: CASSYQGGWLAAFF
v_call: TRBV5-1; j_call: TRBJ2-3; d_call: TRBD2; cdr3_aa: CASSSGTRGDTQYF
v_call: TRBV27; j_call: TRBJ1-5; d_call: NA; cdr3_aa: CASGDPSRNQPQHF
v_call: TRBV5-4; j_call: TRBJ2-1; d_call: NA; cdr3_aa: CASSPNWGTYNEQFF
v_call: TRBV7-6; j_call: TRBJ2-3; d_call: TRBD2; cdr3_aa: CASRISGGQGSTDTQYF
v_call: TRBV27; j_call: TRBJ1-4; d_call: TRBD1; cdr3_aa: CASSSQGATNEKLFF
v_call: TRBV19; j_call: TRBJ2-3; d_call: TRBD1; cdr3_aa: CASSIFFHSGTGGSRTDTQYF
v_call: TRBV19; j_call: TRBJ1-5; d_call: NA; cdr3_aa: CASSIRGLQGTIRNQPQHF